This is a list of T cell receptor beta chains from one sample in a study of a mutant IDH1 vaccine in newly diagnosed glioma. Data came from immunoSEQ multiplex PCR; TCRdb stores just in-frame clones and leaves some out. The sample comprises just over 80,000 clones, around 85% of which are singletons, and around 2% rests with the top ten. These receptors' targets are unknown. Specimen: PBMCs, collected from a glioma patient whose treatment included an IDH1 peptide vaccine. These receptors came from a man aged 25-45 years with glioma. Some clones in this sample may be carry-over from other donors' samples. CDR3s include the opening cysteine and the closing phenylalanine or tryptophan.

j_gene,v_gene,CDR3aa
TRBJ2-5,TRBV5-5,CASSLQGVGETQYF
TRBJ2-7,TRBV19,CASTSGNQGYEQYF
TRBJ1-1,TRBV9,CASSADTEAFF
TRBJ1-2,TRBV28,CASSDSNYGYTF
TRBJ1-2,TRBV4-2,CASSQGGGPYGYTF
TRBJ2-7,TRBV7-9,CASSHDTDGNYYEQYF
TRBJ1-4,TRBV28,CASSSGHLNEKLFF
TRBJ1-2,TRBV28,CASSIPGGSYGYTF
TRBJ1-1,TRBV11-2,CASSYRQARVTEAFF
TRBJ1-1,TRBV6-6,CASSTDRDTEAFF
TRBJ1-5,TRBV6-6,CASSWAGGNQPQHF
TRBJ2-1,TRBV7-3,CASSFGLNNEQFF
TRBJ1-1,TRBV2,CASSADRRTEAFF
TRBJ2-3,TRBV6-5,CASSLVDTQYF
TRBJ2-6,TRBV18,CASLRSMGSGANVLTF
TRBJ1-4,TRBV4-3,CASSQWGGSEKLFF
TRBJ2-2,TRBV9,CASSRGGRPRINTGELFF
TRBJ2-2,TRBV5-1,CASSSGLAGSSNTGELFF
TRBJ1-2,TRBV18,CASSPTGFLSGTF
TRBJ2-5,TRBV2,CASSGKAALQETQYF
TRBJ1-6,TRBV7-2,CASRGVINSPLHF
TRBJ2-5,TRBV15,CATSRWGSETQYF
TRBJ1-2,TRBV15,CATSHRGRRDYGYTF
TRBJ2-1,TRBV5-8,CASSLGSVSYNEQFF
TRBJ2-1,TRBV6-5,CASSYGRNNEQFF
TRBJ2-6,TRBV7-9,CASSSYTSGANVLTF
TRBJ2-1,TRBV15,CATSRDPHSSNEQFF
TRBJ2-7,TRBV7-8,CASSLLGQGKGYF
TRBJ1-4,TRBV10-2,CASSESRRINEKLFF
TRBJ2-7,TRBV28,CASSSGQGDYEQYF
TRBJ2-2,TRBV2,CASRTGTRGTGELFF
TRBJ2-7,TRBV5-1,CASAKSSGFYEQYF
TRBJ1-5,TRBV4-1,CASSQPGQSLRNQPQHF
TRBJ2-3,TRBV4-2,CASSQEIDTDTQYF
TRBJ1-6,TRBV4-3,CASSQRTEYNSPLHF
TRBJ2-3,TRBV4-2,CASSQAGGVGTDTQYF
TRBJ2-2,TRBV6-6,CASSLWDRPSTGELFF
TRBJ1-1,TRBV4-3,CASSQQGSTEAFF
TRBJ1-3,TRBV7-8,CASSTQDRGGHTIYF
TRBJ1-2,TRBV19,CASSIFQVSNYGYTF
TRBJ1-2,TRBV9,CASSPRTDFNYGYTF
TRBJ1-1,TRBV25-1,CASSESIGPGTEAFF
TRBJ2-5,TRBV19,CASSINREETQYF
TRBJ1-1,TRBV11-2,CASSLRGWTEAFF